Below are 17 T cell receptor beta chains sequenced from a single sample in a study of glioma-infiltrating T cells. Using RNA template, CDR3s of TCR alpha and beta were amplified with iRepertoire arm-PCR. TCRdb redid the calling of the multiplex PCR reads with MiXCR, one entry per CDR3 protein. The table lists approximately 400,000 distinct CDR3 sequences, around 38% of them singletons. The sequencing sample was made of glioma tissue, nonneoplastic brain tissue, or PBMCs (not recorded which). These TCRs come from a human donor with low-grade glioma or glioblastoma, undergoing nonglioma brain surgery, or in good health (not recorded which).

This clonotype was picked up a small number of times. The V gene is TRBV4-2, the J gene TRBJ1-2; 7 positions agree with TRBD1. From germline, CDR1 is LGHNA and CDR2 YNFKEQ. Unmatched junction bases numbered 8, after V lost 5 bases and J lost 14 bases. The CDR3 length is 11 residues. Written as DNA, the CDR3 is TGTGCCAGCAGCGAACAGGACAGGACGACCTTC. Amino acid sequence: CASSEQDRTTF.

This chain connects TRBV20-1 to TRBJ2-5, with D possibly matching TRBD2 (5 bases). In germline, CDR1 is DFQATT, CDR2 SNEGSKA (reference sequence). Trimming left V 5 bases short and J 5 bases short, with 18 bases between. CDR3 length equals 14 residues. The CDR3 loop is CSALFTRRSETQYF. The CDR3 DNA reads as TGCAGTGCTCTCTTTACTCGGAGGAGCGAGACCCAGTACTTC.

This clonotype occurred a few times. The chain uses TRBV28 and TRBJ2-7; 7 bases match TRBD2. After removal of 5 bases from V and 2 bases from J, the junction contained 15 bases not matched to a gene. Germline values: CDR1 MDHEN, CDR2 SYDVKM. The CDR3 totals 17 residues. CDR3 sequence reads: CASSPTPGRGSPYEQYF. Here the CDR3 DNA reads TGTGCCAGCAGTCCAACCCCCGGGCGGGGGTCCCCCTACGAGCAGTACTTC. Complete variable domain (other parts from reference TRBV28 and TRBJ2-7): DVKVTQSSRYLVKRTGEKVFLECVQDMDHENMFWYRQDPGLGLRLIYFSYDVKMKEKGDIPEGYSVSREKKERFSLILESASTNQTSMYLCASSPTPGRGSPYEQYFGPGTRLTVT.

On this clonotype: This may be a read error, as it is one base from a much larger clone. V usage is TRBV6-1 and J usage is TRBJ2-7, with TRBD2 identical over 9 bases. The V gene's germline CDR1 is MNHNS and CDR2 SASEGT. This CDR3 contains 15 residues. V trimming: 6 bases; J trimming: 3 bases; junction bases outside the gene matches: 9. CDR3 amino acids: CASRSVAGVCYEQYF. The CDR3 nucleotides are TGTGCCAGCAGGTCGGTAGCGGGAGTATGCTACGAGCAGTACTTC.

This clonotype was recorded many times. The rearrangement uses TRBV6-1 and TRBJ2-2; D uncertain. The V end lost 2 bases, the J end lost 5 bases, and 12 bases lay between the germline ends. Germline lookup yields CDR1 MNHNS and CDR2 SASEGT. This CDR3 region has 15 residues. The DNA of the CDR3 is TGTGCCAGCAGTGAACGGATGGGGAAGACCGGGGAGCTGTTTTTT. Amino acids: CASSERMGKTGELFF.

This chain links TRBV2 with TRBJ2-1; D is unresolved. The J call may not be correct, given that the DNA end is closer to TRBJ1-2. The germline V gene has CDR1 SNHLY and CDR2 FYNNEI. The CDR3 is 14 residues long. The CDR3 DNA reads as TGTGCCAGCAGTGAACAGTTTCCCAACTATGGCTACACCTTC. Translating gives CASSEQFPNYGYTF.

This clonotype was counted between two and nine times. CDR3 sequence: CSAQHRDTYNSPLHF. The DNA for the CDR3 is TGCAGTGCTCAGCACCGGGACACGTATAATTCACCCCTCCACTTT. The chain links TRBV20-1 to TRBJ1-6, with D perhaps matching TRBD1 (6 bases). V shed 5 bases and J shed 4 bases, with 15 bases lying between them. From germline, CDR1 is DFQATT and CDR2 SNEGSKA (reference sequence). There are 15 residues in the CDR3.

V gene TRBV28 combines with J gene TRBJ1-3; D gene ambiguous. V was cut by 3 bases and J by 0 bases, with 9 bases left in between. CDR1 MDHEN and CDR2 SYDVKM come from the germline V gene. This CDR3 region has 15 residues. CDR3 residues: CASSLSARSGNTIYF. The CDR3 nucleotides are TGTGCCAGCAGTTTGAGCGCGCGCTCTGGAAACACCATATATTTT. Full variable domain (outside the CDR3, taken from reference TRBV28 and TRBJ1-3): DVKVTQSSRYLVKRTGEKVFLECVQDMDHENMFWYRQDPGLGLRLIYFSYDVKMKEKGDIPEGYSVSREKKERFSLILESASTNQTSMYLCASSLSARSGNTIYFGEGSWLTVV.

This clonotype was counted ten times or more. The chain links TRBV6-2 or TRBV6-3 to TRBJ2-1; D may be TRBD2 (5 bases). CDR3 length: 14 residues. V lost 0 bases to trimming and J lost 7 bases, with 10 bases between them. In germline, CDR1 is MNHEY, CDR2 SVGEGT. CDR3 in DNA: TGTGCCAGCAGTTACTCGCTCGGGGTTAATGAGCAGTTCTTC. Translation: CASSYSLGVNEQFF.

This clonotype occurred a few times. The chain joins TRBV29-1 to TRBJ2-1; TRBD2 agrees at 9 bases. In germline, CDR1 is SQVTM, CDR2 ANQGSEA. The V and J ends lost 6 bases and 4 bases, in that order; junction bases with no gene match: 10. The CDR3 contains 15 residues. CDR3 DNA: TGCAGCGTCGCTTCCGGGACTAGCCCGTACAATGAGCAGTTCTTC. It specifies CSVASGTSPYNEQFF.

As regards this clonotype: A single base separates this from a much larger clone, so it may be a read error. V usage is TRBV20-1 and J usage is TRBJ2-3; TRBD1 matches at 9 bases. The CDR3 is 14 amino acids. Germline-derived CDR1 and CDR2 are DFQATT and SNEGSKA (reference sequence). CDR3 DNA sequence: TGCAGTGCTAGCCGGGACAGGGAATCAGATAAGCAGTATTTT. Protein product: CSASRDRESDKQYF.

The CDR3 is CASSPGLGSGELFF. CDR3 sequence (DNA): TGTGCCAGCAGCCCGGGACTAGGCTCCGGGGAGCTGTTTTTT. V gene TRBV7-2 combines with J gene TRBJ2-2; 8 nucleotides line up with TRBD2. CDR3 length equals 14 residues. J lost 6 bases, V lost 5 bases, and 5 bases had no gene match. Germline V gives CDR1 SGHTA, CDR2 FQGNSA.

This clonotype showed up just a few times. The rearrangement links TRBV5-4 to TRBJ2-7; the match to TRBD2 covers 10 bases. V dropped 5 bases and J dropped 5; count of bases not matched to a gene: 4. The germline gives CDR1 SGHNT, CDR2 YYREEE (reference sequence). The CDR3 is 13 residues long. The CDR3 DNA reads TGTGCCAGCAGGGATGGACTAGCGGACGAGCAGTACTTC. The encoded protein is CASRDGLADEQYF.

This clonotype appeared many times. V is TRBV28 and J is TRBJ1-1; D is ambiguous. Per germline, CDR1 MDHEN and CDR2 SYDVKM. V was trimmed by 1 base and J by 0 bases, leaving 9 bases between them. The length of the CDR3 is 15 residues. The CDR3 protein is CASSLSGSLNTEAFF. The CDR3 DNA follows: TGTGCCAGCAGTTTATCTGGCAGTTTGAACACTGAAGCTTTCTTT. The whole variable domain, remainder taken from reference TRBV28 and TRBJ1-1, is DVKVTQSSRYLVKRTGEKVFLECVQDMDHENMFWYRQDPGLGLRLIYFSYDVKMKEKGDIPEGYSVSREKKERFSLILESASTNQTSMYLCASSLSGSLNTEAFFGQGTRLTVV.

The chain uses TRBV2 and TRBJ1-4, with D possibly matching TRBD1 (5 bases). The CDR3 extends over 14 amino acids. Germline CDR1 SNHLY, CDR2 FYNNEI. V lost 3 bases and J lost 4, with 9 bases in between. In DNA form, the CDR3 reads TGTGCCAGCAGTGATGGGCAGGGTAATGAAAAACTGTTTTTT. As protein: CASSDGQGNEKLFF.

This clonotype was observed a few times. The J gene is TRBJ2-2, the V gene TRBV27; 9 bases match TRBD2. The germline V gene encodes CDR1 MNHEY and CDR2 SMNVEV (reference sequence). Trimming cost V 7 bases and J 6 bases; bases outside gene matches: 12. The CDR3 length is 16 residues. In DNA, the CDR3 is TGTGCCAGCACCTCAGCGGGAGGTGCCCTATCCGGGGAGCTGTTTTTT. Its translation: CASTSAGGALSGELFF.

The V and J genes are TRBV5-4 and TRBJ2-3, with D perhaps matching TRBD1 (5 bases). The V gene lost 2 bases and the J gene lost 0 bases, with 22 bases spanning the gap. The V gene's germline CDR1 is SGHNT and CDR2 YYREEE (reference sequence). CDR3 length equals 19 residues. For the CDR3, the DNA is TGTGCCAGCAGCTTCCCCCCCATGGGGCGTGTAGCCAGCACAGATACGCAGTATTTT. Amino acid sequence: CASSFPPMGRVASTDTQYF.